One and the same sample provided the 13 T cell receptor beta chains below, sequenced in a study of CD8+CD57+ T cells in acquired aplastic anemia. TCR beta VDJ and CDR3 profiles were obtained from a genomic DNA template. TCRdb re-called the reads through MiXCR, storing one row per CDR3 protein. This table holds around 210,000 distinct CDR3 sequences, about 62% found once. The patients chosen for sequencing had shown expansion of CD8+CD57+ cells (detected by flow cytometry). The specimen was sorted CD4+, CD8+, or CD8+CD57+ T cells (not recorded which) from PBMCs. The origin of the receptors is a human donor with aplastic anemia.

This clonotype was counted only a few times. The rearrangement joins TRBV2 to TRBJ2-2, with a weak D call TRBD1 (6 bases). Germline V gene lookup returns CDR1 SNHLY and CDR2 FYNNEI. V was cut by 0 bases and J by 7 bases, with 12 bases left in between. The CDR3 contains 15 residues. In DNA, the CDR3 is TGTGCCAGCAGTGAAGCAGTGGGGGCGGGCGGGGAGCTGTTTTTT. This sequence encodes CASSEAVGAGGELFF.

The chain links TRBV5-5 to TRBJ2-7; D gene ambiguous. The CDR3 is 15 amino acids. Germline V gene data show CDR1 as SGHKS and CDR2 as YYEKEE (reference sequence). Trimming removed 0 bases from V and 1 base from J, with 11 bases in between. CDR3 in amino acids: CASSLESGYSYEQYF. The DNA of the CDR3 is TGTGCCAGCAGCTTGGAATCCGGGTATTCCTACGAGCAGTACTTC.

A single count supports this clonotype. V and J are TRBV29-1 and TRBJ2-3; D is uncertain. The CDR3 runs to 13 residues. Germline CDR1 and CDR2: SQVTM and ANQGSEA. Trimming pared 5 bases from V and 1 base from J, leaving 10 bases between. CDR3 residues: CSVRASGTDTQYF. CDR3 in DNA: TGCAGCGTTCGGGCGTCAGGCACAGATACGCAGTATTTT.

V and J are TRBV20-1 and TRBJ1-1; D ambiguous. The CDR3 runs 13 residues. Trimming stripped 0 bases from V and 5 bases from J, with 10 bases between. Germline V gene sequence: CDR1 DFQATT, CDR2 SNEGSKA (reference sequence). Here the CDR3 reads CSARDRWSTEAFF. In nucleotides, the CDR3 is TGCAGTGCTAGAGATCGGTGGAGTACTGAAGCTTTCTTT.

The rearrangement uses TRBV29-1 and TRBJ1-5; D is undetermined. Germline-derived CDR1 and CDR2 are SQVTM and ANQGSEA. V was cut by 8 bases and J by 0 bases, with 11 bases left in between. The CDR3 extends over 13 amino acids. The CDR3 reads CSTRENSNQPQHF. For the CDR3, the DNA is TGCAGCACCCGTGAAAATAGCAATCAGCCCCAGCATTTT.

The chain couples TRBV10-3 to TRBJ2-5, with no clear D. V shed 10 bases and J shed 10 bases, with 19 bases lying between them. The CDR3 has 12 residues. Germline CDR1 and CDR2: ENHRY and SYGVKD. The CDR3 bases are TGTGCCAGCAGCCCTGGTCCGGGTATCCAGTACTTC. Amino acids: CASSPGPGIQYF.

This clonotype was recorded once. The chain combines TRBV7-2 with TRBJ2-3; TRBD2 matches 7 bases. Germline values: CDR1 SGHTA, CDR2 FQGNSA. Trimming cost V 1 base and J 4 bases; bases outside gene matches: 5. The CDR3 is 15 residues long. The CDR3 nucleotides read TGTGCCAGCAGCTTAGTTGCGGGGGTTGCAGATACGCAGTATTTT. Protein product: CASSLVAGVADTQYF.

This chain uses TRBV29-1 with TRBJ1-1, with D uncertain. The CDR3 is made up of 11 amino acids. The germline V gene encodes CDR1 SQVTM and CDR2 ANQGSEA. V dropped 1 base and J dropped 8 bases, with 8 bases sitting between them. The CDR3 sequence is CSVEVNPEAFF. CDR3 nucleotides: TGCAGCGTTGAAGTCAACCCGGAAGCTTTCTTT.

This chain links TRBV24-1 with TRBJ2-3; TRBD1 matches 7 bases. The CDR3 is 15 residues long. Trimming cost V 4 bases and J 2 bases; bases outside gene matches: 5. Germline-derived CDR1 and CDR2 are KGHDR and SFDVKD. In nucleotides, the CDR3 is TGTGCCACCAGTGACATGGGACAGTCCACAGATACGCAGTATTTT. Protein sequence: CATSDMGQSTDTQYF.

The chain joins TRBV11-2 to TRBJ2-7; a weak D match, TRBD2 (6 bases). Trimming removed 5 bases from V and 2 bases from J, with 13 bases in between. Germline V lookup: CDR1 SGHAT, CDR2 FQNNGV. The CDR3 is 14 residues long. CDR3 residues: CASSPPGLTYEQYF. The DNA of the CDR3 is TGTGCCAGCAGCCCCCCGGGACTCACCTACGAGCAGTACTTC.

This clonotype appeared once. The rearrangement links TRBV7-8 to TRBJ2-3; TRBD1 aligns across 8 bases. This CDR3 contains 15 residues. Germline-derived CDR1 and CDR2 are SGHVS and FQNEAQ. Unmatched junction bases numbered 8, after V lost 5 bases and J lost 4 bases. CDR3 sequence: CASSGPDRDADTQYF. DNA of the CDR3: TGTGCCAGCAGCGGCCCGGACAGGGACGCAGATACGCAGTATTTT. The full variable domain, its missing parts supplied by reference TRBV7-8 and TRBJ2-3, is GAGVSQSPRYKVAKRGQDVALRCDPISGHVSLFWYQQALGQGPEFLTYFQNEAQLDKSGLPSDRFFAERPEGSVSTLKIQRTQQEDSAVYLCASSGPDRDADTQYFGPGTRLTVL.

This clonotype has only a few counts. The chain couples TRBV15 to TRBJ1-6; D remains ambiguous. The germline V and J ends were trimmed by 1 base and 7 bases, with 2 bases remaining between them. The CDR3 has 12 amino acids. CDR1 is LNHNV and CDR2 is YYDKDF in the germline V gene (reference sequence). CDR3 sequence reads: CATSRANSPLHF. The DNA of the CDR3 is TGTGCCACCAGCAGAGCCAATTCACCCCTCCACTTT.

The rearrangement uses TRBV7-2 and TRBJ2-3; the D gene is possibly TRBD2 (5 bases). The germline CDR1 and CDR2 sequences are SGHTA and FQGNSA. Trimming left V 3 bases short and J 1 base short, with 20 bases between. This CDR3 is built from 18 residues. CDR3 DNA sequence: TGTGCCAGCAGCTTCGGGTGGACCGGGGTTTTTGGCACAGATACGCAGTATTTT. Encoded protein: CASSFGWTGVFGTDTQYF.